The 13 T cell receptor beta chains below all came from one sample that was sequenced in a study of early T cells in non-severe SARS-CoV-2 infection. TCRdb ran MiXCR on the 5' RACE reads and lists one entry per CDR3 protein. The sample has about 90,000 distinct CDR3 sequences, 9.5% to 15% seen once. The sample here was whole blood, taken at baseline. The source of these receptors is an adult who was a healthcare worker with PCR-confirmed SARS-CoV-2 infection or an uninfected control (not recorded which).

This clonotype has a handful of counts. The V gene is TRBV11-3, the J gene TRBJ2-1; the D call may be TRBD1 or TRBD2 (5 bases each). V was trimmed by 0 bases and J by 0 bases, leaving 18 bases between them. Germline V gene sequence: CDR1 SGHNT, CDR2 YENEEA. This CDR3 contains 19 residues. The CDR3: CASSLDPRGGANSYNEQFF. The CDR3 coding sequence is TGTGCCAGCAGCTTAGACCCCCGGGGCGGAGCCAACTCCTACAATGAGCAGTTCTTC. The full variable domain, with the rest looked up from reference TRBV11-3 and TRBJ2-1, is EAGVVQSPRYKIIEKKQPVAFWCNPISGHNTLYWYLQNLGQGPELLIRYENEEAVDDSQLPKDRFSAERLKGVDSTLKIQPAELGDSAVYLCASSLDPRGGANSYNEQFFGPGTRLTVL.

This clonotype ranks as medium-sized (0.01 to 0.1%). The chain uses TRBV12-3 or TRBV12-4 and TRBJ1-1; D may be TRBD1 (5 bases). This CDR3 is built from 13 residues. The V gene lost 5 bases and the J gene lost 6 bases, with 13 bases spanning the gap. CDR3: CASSTSGGSEAFF. In nucleotides, the CDR3 is TGTGCCAGCAGTACGAGTGGGGGATCTGAAGCTTTCTTT.

This clonotype was counted only a few times. The chain uses TRBV2 and TRBJ2-7; maybe TRBD1 (6 bases). The V end lost 6 bases, the J end lost 2 bases, and 23 bases lay between the germline ends. Germline CDR1 reads SNHLY; CDR2 reads FYNNEI. The CDR3 consists of 17 residues. CDR3 sequence reads: CASSLSQGIPRPYEQYF. The CDR3 DNA reads TGTGCCAGCAGCCTATCCCAGGGGATCCCCAGGCCCTACGAGCAGTACTTC.

This clonotype was found many times. This sequence joins TRBV7-6 and TRBJ1-5; no clear D gene. Germline V gene data show CDR1 as SGHVS and CDR2 as FNYEAQ. Trimming took off 0 bases at V and 5 bases at J, with 5 bases between the two ends. This CDR3 is built from 13 residues. The CDR3 DNA is TGTGCCAGCAGCTTAGCTTGGGATCAGCCCCAGCATTTT. It codes for CASSLAWDQPQHF.

The rearrangement joins TRBV20-1 to TRBJ2-3, with 7 bases matching TRBD2. The CDR3 is 16 amino acids. Germline V gene sequence: CDR1 DFQATT, CDR2 SNEGSKA (reference sequence). The junction had 6 bases not matched to a gene; V was cut back by 0 bases and J by 0 bases. The CDR3 reads CSARDPWGGSTDTQYF. The CDR3 DNA follows: TGCAGTGCTAGAGACCCTTGGGGGGGTAGCACAGATACGCAGTATTTT.

The chain combines TRBV7-2 with TRBJ2-1, with D perhaps TRBD2 (6 bases). V lost 5 bases to trimming and J lost 9 bases, with 14 bases between them. The CDR3 is 13 amino acids. Germline assignment: CDR1 SGHTA and CDR2 FQGNSA. CDR3 sequence: CASSPRTIGEQFF. CDR3 coding DNA: TGTGCCAGCAGCCCTAGGACTATTGGTGAGCAGTTCTTC.

This clonotype was picked up many times. The chain is built from TRBV7-8 and TRBJ1-5; perhaps TRBD1 as D (5 bases). V was trimmed by 5 bases and J by 7 bases, leaving 21 bases between them. The CDR3 totals 16 residues. Germline V gene sequence: CDR1 SGHVS, CDR2 FQNEAQ. The CDR3 DNA follows: TGTGCCAGCAGCCCTCAACGGGGACGGGAAAACCAGCCCCAGCATTTT. It is translated as CASSPQRGRENQPQHF.

There are a few counts of this clonotype. V and J are TRBV20-1 and TRBJ1-2; 10 nucleotides match TRBD1. There are 14 residues in the CDR3. The V and J ends lost 1 base and 2 bases, in that order; junction bases with no gene match: 1. Germline CDR1 and CDR2: DFQATT and SNEGSKA (reference sequence). The CDR3 nucleotides read TGCAGTGCTAGAGCGGGACAGGGGAACTATGGCTACACCTTC. Translation: CSARAGQGNYGYTF.

This clonotype was detected a few times. V and J are TRBV12-3 or TRBV12-4 and TRBJ2-1; a possible D gene is TRBD2 (5 bases). The CDR3 spans 12 residues. Trimming removed 1 base at V and 9 bases at J, with 7 bases between. The CDR3 coding sequence is TGTGCCAGCAGTTTAGGAGAGGGTGAGCAGTTCTTC. Translated: CASSLGEGEQFF.

This clonotype showed up many times. The CDR3 nucleotides are TGTGCCAGCAGCCCCGGACTGGCAGAGACCCAGTACTTC. Its translation is CASSPGLAETQYF. This chain joins TRBV6-6 and TRBJ2-5; tentative D call: TRBD2 (5 bases). Germline V gene lookup returns CDR1 MNHNY and CDR2 SVGAGI (reference sequence). V was pared by 6 bases and J by 4 bases, with 12 bases between. This CDR3 comprises 13 residues.

This clonotype has more than one count but fewer than ten. The rearrangement joins TRBV6-5 to TRBJ1-3; a weak D match, TRBD1 (5 bases). The V gene lost 0 bases and the J gene lost 0 bases, with 12 bases spanning the gap. The CDR3 consists of 17 residues. Germline lookup yields CDR1 MNHEY and CDR2 SVGAGI. Here the CDR3 reads CASSYSPRGSSGNTIYF. CDR3 in DNA: TGTGCCAGCAGTTACTCCCCCCGGGGGAGCTCTGGAAACACCATATATTTT.

This clonotype was counted many times. V gene TRBV27 combines with J gene TRBJ1-3; no firm D call. CDR3 length: 14 residues. The germline V and J ends were trimmed by 0 bases and 4 bases, with 7 bases remaining between them. Germline V gives CDR1 MNHEY, CDR2 SMNVEV (reference sequence). CDR3 nucleotide sequence: TGTGCCAGCAGTTTATCCGGTTCAGGAAACACCATATATTTT. Its translation is CASSLSGSGNTIYF.

This clonotype was counted only a few times. The chain carries TRBV19 and TRBJ1-4, with D unclear. The V end was cut by 4 bases, the J end by 6 bases, with 15 bases between. The CDR3 runs to 15 residues. CDR1 and CDR2 (germline): LNHDA, SQIVND (reference sequence). The CDR3 spells CASSTSSGVHEKLFF. The CDR3 DNA follows: TGTGCCAGTAGTACCTCCTCGGGCGTCCATGAAAAACTGTTTTTT.